This TCR beta chain was profiled in a study of blood T cells in healthy people across ages. Study-wide points: Naive CD4+ cells and diversity were both higher in long-lived donors than in aged donors. Higher naive T cell percentage went strongly together with higher TCR beta diversity. Per-million-T-cell TCR beta diversity fell roughly linearly with age. What prevented conclusive comparison of naive and antigen-experienced cells was that PBMCs were unsorted.

This CDR3 is 12 amino acids long. The germline CDR1 and CDR2 sequences are DFQATT and SNEGSKA (reference sequence). V was cut by 6 bases and J by 6 bases, with 12 bases left in between. The use of a sample-barcoded 5' primer and a J-beta primer mix characterized a second PCR of roughly 6 to 12 cycles. TCRdb re-analysed the 5' RACE reads in MiXCR, keeping a single row per CDR3 protein. The table lists around 800,000 distinct CDR3 sequences, roughly 50% of them singletons. Note on this clonotype: Its antigen is as yet unknown.

The chain is built from TRBV20-1 and TRBJ2-1, with D hard to call. Input material: blood. The TCR originated in an elderly man in good health. CDR3 in DNA: TGCAGTGCCCGAATCTGGGGCAATGAGCAGTTCTTC. This translates into CSARIWGNEQFF.